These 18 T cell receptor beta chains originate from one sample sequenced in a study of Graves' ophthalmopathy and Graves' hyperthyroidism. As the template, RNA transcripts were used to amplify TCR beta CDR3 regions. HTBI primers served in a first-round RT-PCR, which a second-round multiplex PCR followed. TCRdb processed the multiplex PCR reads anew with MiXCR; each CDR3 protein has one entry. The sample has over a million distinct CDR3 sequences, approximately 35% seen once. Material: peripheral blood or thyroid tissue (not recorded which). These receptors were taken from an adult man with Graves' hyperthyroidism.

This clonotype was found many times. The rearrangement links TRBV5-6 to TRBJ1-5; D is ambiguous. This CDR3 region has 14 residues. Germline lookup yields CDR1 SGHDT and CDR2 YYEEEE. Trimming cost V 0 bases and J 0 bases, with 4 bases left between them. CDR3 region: CASSLAVSNQPQHF. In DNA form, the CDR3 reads TGTGCCAGCAGCTTGGCGGTTAGCAATCAGCCCCAGCATTTT.

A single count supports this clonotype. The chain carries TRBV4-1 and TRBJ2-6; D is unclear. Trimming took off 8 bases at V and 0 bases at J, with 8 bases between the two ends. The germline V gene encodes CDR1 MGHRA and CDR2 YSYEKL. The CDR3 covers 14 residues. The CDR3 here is CASGPGSGANVLTF. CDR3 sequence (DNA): TGCGCCAGCGGCCCTGGCTCTGGGGCCAACGTCCTGACTTTC.

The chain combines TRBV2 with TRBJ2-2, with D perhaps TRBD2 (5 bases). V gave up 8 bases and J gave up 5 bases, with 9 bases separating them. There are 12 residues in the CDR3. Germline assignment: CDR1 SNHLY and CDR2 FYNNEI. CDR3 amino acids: CASVAGTGELFF. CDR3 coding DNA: TGTGCCAGCGTCGCGGGTACCGGGGAGCTGTTTTTT.

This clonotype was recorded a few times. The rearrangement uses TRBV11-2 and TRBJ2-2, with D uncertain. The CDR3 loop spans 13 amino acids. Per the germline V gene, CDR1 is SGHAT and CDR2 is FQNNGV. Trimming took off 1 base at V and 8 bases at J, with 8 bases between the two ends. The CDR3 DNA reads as TGTGCCAGCAGCTTAGTAGTAGTGGGGGAGCTGTTTTTT. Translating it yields CASSLVVVGELFF.

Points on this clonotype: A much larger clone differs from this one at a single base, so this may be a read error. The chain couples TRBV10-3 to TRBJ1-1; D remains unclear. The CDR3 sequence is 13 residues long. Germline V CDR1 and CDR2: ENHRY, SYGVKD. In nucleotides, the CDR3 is TGTGCCAGCAGTACGAATGAGAACACTGAAGCTTTCTTT. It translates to CASSTNENTEAFF.

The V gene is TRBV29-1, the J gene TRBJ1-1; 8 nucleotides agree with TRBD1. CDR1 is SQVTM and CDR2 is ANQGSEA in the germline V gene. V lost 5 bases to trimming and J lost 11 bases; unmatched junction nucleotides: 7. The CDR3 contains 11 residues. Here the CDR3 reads CSVLTGAIAFF. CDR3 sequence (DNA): TGCAGCGTTCTGACAGGGGCGATTGCTTTCTTT.

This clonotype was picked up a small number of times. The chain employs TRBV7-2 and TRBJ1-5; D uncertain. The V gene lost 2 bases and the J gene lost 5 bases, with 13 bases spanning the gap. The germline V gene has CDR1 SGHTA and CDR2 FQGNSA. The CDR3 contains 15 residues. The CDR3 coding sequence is TGTGCCAGCAGCTTAAATAGCGGGAGAGATCAGCCCCAGCATTTT. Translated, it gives CASSLNSGRDQPQHF.

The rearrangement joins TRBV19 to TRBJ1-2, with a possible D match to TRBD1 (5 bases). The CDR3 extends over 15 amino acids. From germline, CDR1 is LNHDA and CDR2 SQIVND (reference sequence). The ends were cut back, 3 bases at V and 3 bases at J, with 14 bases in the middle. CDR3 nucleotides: TGTGCCAGTAGTATTGATTCGTTGACAGACTATGGCTACACCTTC. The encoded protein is CASSIDSLTDYGYTF.

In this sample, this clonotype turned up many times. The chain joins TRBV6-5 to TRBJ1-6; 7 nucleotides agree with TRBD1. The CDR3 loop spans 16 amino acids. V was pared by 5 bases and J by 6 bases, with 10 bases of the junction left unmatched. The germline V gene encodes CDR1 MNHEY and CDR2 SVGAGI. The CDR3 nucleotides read TGTGCCAGCAGTCAGAAATGGACAGGCTTTAATTCACCCCTCCACTTT. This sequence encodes CASSQKWTGFNSPLHF.

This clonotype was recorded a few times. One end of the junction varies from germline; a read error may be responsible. The DNA of the CDR3 is TGTGCCAGCGGACTCAACAGAGCAACTAATGAAAAACTGCTTTTT. The encoded protein is CASGLNRATNEKLLF. This chain links TRBV7-8 with TRBJ1-4; D not certain. The CDR3 contains 15 residues. Germline V CDR1 and CDR2: SGHVS, FQNEAQ.

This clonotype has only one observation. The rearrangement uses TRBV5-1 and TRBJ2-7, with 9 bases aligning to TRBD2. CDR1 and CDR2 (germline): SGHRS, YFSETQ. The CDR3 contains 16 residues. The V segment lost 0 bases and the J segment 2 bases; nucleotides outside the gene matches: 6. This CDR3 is CASSLVLTSGTYEQYF. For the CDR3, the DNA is TGCGCCAGCAGCTTGGTCCTGACTAGCGGAACCTACGAGCAGTACTTC.

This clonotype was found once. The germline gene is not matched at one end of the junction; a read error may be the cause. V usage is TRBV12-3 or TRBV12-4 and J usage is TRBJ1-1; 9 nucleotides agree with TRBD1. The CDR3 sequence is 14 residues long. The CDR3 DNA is TGTGCCAGCGGGGGGGACAGGGAGCACACTGAGGCTTTCTTT. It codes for CASGGDREHTEAFF.

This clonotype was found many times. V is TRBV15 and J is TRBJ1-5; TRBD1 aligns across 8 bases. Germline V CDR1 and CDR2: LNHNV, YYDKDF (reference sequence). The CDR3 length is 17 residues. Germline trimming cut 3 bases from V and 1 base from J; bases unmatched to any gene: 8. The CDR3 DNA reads TGTGCCACCAGCAGGGCTACAGGGGGGGGAAGCAATCAGCCCCAGCATTTT. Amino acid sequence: CATSRATGGGSNQPQHF.

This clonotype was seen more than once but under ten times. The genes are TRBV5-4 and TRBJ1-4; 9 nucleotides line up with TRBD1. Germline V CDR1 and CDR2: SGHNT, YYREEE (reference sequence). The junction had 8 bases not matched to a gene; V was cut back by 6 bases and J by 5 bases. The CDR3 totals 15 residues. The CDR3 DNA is TGTGCCAGCACCGTAATGGGACAGGGAAATGAAAAACTGTTTTTT. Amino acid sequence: CASTVMGQGNEKLFF.

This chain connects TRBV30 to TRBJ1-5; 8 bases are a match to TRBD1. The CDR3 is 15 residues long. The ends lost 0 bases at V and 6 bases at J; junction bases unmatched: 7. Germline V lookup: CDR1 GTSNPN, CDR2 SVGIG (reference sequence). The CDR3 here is CAWSVGQGGGQPQHF. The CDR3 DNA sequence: TGTGCCTGGAGTGTAGGACAGGGTGGCGGTCAGCCCCAGCATTTT.

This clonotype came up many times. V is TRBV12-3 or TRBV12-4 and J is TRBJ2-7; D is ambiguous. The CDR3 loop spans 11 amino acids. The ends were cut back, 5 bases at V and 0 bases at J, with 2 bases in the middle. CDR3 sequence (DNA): TGTGCCAGCAGTAACTCCTACGAGCAGTACTTC. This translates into CASSNSYEQYF.

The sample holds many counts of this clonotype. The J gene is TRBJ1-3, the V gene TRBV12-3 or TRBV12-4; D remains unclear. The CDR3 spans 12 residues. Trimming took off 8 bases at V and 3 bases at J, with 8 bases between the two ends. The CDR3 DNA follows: TGTGCCAGCTCAACGGGTGGAAACACCATATATTTT. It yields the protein CASSTGGNTIYF.

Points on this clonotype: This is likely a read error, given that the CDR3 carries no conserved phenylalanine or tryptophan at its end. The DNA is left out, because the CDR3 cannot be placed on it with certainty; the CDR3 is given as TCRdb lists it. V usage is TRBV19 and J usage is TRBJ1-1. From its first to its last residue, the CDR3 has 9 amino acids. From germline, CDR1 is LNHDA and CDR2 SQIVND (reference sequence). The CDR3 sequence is CASSLYPSL.